The 15 T cell receptor beta chains in this list originate from one sample, sequenced in a study of shared clonotypes between healthy human individuals. TCRdb keeps only in-frame clones here, not all; method: immunoSEQ multiplex PCR. The repertoire holds millions of clones, with around 94% as singletons. Input material: naive CD4+ T cells sorted from blood. Subset described: CD45RA+ positively selected. These receptors originate from a man younger than 35 in good health.

The genes are TRBV6-1 and TRBJ2-7, with D possibly TRBD1 on 6 matching bases. Trimming cost V 8 bases and J 2 bases, with 13 bases left between them. The length of the CDR3 is 13 residues. Germline V lookup: CDR1 MNHNS, CDR2 SASEGT. The CDR3 DNA reads TGTGCCAGCGTTTGGGGACATACCTACGAGCAGTACTTC. Its protein product is CASVWGHTYEQYF.

The rearrangement links TRBV30 to TRBJ1-2; TRBD1 agrees at 9 bases. CDR3 length: 15 amino acids. Looked up from germline, CDR1 is GTSNPN and CDR2 is SVGIG (reference sequence). The ends lost 4 bases at V and 0 bases at J; junction bases unmatched: 6. The CDR3 protein is CAWTGQGLSNYGYTF. Written as DNA, the CDR3 is TGTGCCTGGACGGGACAGGGACTCTCTAACTATGGCTACACCTTC.

The CDR3 DNA is TGTGCCAGCAGTTCTAGCGGGGGGGCGGAGACCCAGTACTTC. Encoded protein: CASSSSGGAETQYF. This rearrangement joins TRBV6-5 to TRBJ2-5; TRBD2 agrees at 12 bases. The CDR3 covers 14 residues. Trimming took 4 bases from V and 5 from J; bases not matched to a gene: 2. Germline CDR1 MNHEY, CDR2 SVGAGI.

The genes are TRBV19 and TRBJ2-7; TRBD1 or TRBD2 may be the D gene (5 bases each). The V gene's germline CDR1 is LNHDA and CDR2 SQIVND (reference sequence). The CDR3 sequence is 15 residues long. Trimming shortened V by 10 bases and J by 2 bases, and 21 bases separated the two germline ends. DNA for the CDR3: TGTGCCAACTTCCTCCGGGACGGGCTTACCTACGAGCAGTACTTC. Its translation: CANFLRDGLTYEQYF.

There are a few counts of this clone. The same CDR3 also results from other DNA sequences found in this sample. The V gene is TRBV6-5, the J gene TRBJ1-5; D unclear. V was cut by 6 bases and J by 1 base, with 10 bases left in between. The germline CDR1 and CDR2 sequences are MNHEY and SVGAGI. The CDR3 is 14 residues long. The CDR3 sequence is CASSGLSSNQPQHF. Written as DNA, the CDR3 is TGTGCCAGCAGCGGCTTATCAAGCAATCAGCCCCAGCATTTT.

This chain joins TRBV21-1 and TRBJ2-7. TRBV21-1 is an annotated pseudogene. The CDR3 loop spans 16 amino acids. The CDR3 nucleotides are TGTGCCAGCAGCATTAGGGGGAGGCGGGACCCCTACGAGCAGTACTTC. Its translation: CASSIRGRRDPYEQYF.

This sequence joins TRBV27 and TRBJ2-3; TRBD1 matches at 7 bases. The CDR3 has 15 amino acids. Trimming at V came to 6 bases and at J to 4 bases, leaving 10 bases not matched to a gene. Germline CDR1 is MNHEY and CDR2 is SMNVEV (reference sequence). This CDR3 reads CASRMQGVVADTQYF. In DNA form, the CDR3 reads TGTGCCAGCAGGATGCAGGGGGTAGTTGCAGATACGCAGTATTTT.

This chain links TRBV7-9 with TRBJ1-1; 8 nucleotides match TRBD1. Trimming at V came to 5 bases and at J to 8 bases, leaving 10 bases not matched to a gene. This CDR3 spans 14 amino acids. Per the germline V gene, CDR1 is SEHNR and CDR2 is FQNEAQ (reference sequence). The CDR3 sequence is CASSPRDRRSEAFF. In nucleotides, the CDR3 is TGTGCCAGCAGCCCCCGGGACAGGAGGTCAGAAGCTTTCTTT.

The CDR3 spells CASSPGREHEQYF. The CDR3 DNA reads TGCGCCAGCAGCCCGGGCAGGGAACACGAGCAGTACTTC. This sequence joins TRBV5-1 and TRBJ2-7; D might be TRBD1 (5 bases). The V end was cut by 4 bases, the J end by 5 bases, with 13 bases between. The length of the CDR3 is 13 residues. The germline V gene encodes CDR1 SGHRS and CDR2 YFSETQ.

V gene TRBV5-4 combines with J gene TRBJ1-5; D unresolved. The ends were cut back, 4 bases at V and 4 bases at J, with 9 bases in the middle. Germline CDR1 is SGHNT and CDR2 is YYREEE (reference sequence). This CDR3 spans 13 amino acids. CDR3 amino acids: CASSVDKNQPQHF. The CDR3 bases are TGTGCCAGCAGCGTAGACAAGAATCAGCCCCAGCATTTT.

Comments on this clone: The sample carries other DNA sequences with the same CDR3. The gene calls are TRBV5-4 and TRBJ2-5, with 10 bases aligning to TRBD2. V lost 0 bases, J lost 1 base, and 0 bases stayed unmatched. Germline V lookup: CDR1 SGHNT, CDR2 YYREEE (reference sequence). The CDR3 has 15 amino acids. The CDR3 coding sequence is TGTGCCAGCAGCTTGGGGACTAGCGGCCAAGAGACCCAGTACTTC. Residues: CASSLGTSGQETQYF.

This clone has just one count. The chain has TRBV5-6 and TRBJ2-2; D may be TRBD2 (7 bases). V gave up 1 base and J gave up 7 bases, with 17 bases separating them. CDR1 SGHDT and CDR2 YYEEEE come from the germline V gene. This CDR3 region has 16 residues. Written as DNA, the CDR3 is TGTGCCAGCAGCTTGCGCGGAGGGGGGGCCCTCGGGGAGCTGTTTTTT. Its translation: CASSLRGGGALGELFF.

This rearrangement joins TRBV6-5 to TRBJ1-4; tentatively, D is TRBD1 (5 bases). Germline-derived CDR1 and CDR2 are MNHEY and SVGAGI. Trimming left V 7 bases short and J 4 bases short, with 13 bases between. The CDR3 length is 14 residues. The CDR3 loop reads CASTAGTGNEKLFF. In DNA, the CDR3 is TGTGCCAGCACAGCGGGGACGGGTAATGAAAAACTGTTTTTT.

The J gene is TRBJ2-7, the V gene TRBV6-1; D unresolved. Deletions cut 11 bases from V and 4 bases from J, with 18 bases between. There are 13 residues in the CDR3. Germline loops: CDR1 MNHNS, CDR2 SASEGT. The CDR3 nucleotides read TGTGCCGCTGGGTCGCCTCGCCGATACGAGCAGTACTTC. Encoded protein: CAAGSPRRYEQYF.

The J gene is TRBJ2-2, the V gene TRBV30; the D gene is possibly TRBD2 (6 bases). Trimming removed 2 bases from V and 4 bases from J, with 14 bases in between. There are 15 residues in the CDR3. Germline V gives CDR1 GTSNPN, CDR2 SVGIG (reference sequence). Here the CDR3 DNA reads TGTGCCTGGAGTCCCGGGAGTCCGGGCACCGGGGAGCTGTTTTTT. It translates to CAWSPGSPGTGELFF.